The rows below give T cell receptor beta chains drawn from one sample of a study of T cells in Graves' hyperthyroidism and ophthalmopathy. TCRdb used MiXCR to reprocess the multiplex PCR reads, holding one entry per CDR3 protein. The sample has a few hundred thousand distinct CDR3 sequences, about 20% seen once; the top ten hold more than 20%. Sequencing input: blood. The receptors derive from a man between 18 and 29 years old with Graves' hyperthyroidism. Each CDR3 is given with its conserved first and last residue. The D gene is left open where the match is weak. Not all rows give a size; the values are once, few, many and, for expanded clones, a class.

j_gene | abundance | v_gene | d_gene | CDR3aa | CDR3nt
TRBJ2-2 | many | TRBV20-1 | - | CSARRDPVNTGELFF | TGCAGTGCTAGGCGGGATCCCGTGAACACCGGGGAGCTGTTTTTT
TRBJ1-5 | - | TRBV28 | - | CASSLGVYQLQHF | TGTGCCAGCAGTTTAGGGGTGTACCAGCTCCAGCATTTT
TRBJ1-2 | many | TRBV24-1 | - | CATSDLGQPRGGYTF | TGTGCCACCAGTGATTTGGGGCAGCCCCGGGGTGGCTACACCTTC
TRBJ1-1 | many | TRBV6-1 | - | CASNAVGYNTEAFF | TGTGCCAGCAACGCGGTTGGGTACAACACTGAAGCTTTCTTT
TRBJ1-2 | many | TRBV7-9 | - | CASSLGLATGYTF | TGTGCCAGCAGCTTAGGATTGGCGACGGGCTACACCTTC
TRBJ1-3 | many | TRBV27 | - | CASSAFWAPGNTIYF | TGTGCCAGCAGTGCCTTTTGGGCCCCCGGAAACACCATATATTTT
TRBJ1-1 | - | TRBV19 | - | CASSIKAQAPEAFF | TGTGCCAGTAGTATAAAGGCGCAGGCTCCTGAAGCTTTCTTT
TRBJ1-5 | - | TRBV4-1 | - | CASSADRDTARQPQHF | TGCGCCAGCAGCGCCGACCGGGACACCGCCCGTCAGCCCCAGCATTTT
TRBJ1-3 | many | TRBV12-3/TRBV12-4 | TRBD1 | CASTLEEAGGAGGNTIYF | TGTGCCAGCACTCTAGAGGAGGCAGGGGGCGCAGGCGGAAACACCATATATTTT
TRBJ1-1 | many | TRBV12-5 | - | CASGSELNRVMNTEAFF | TGTGCTAGTGGTTCCGAGTTAAACAGGGTCATGAACACTGAAGCTTTCTTT
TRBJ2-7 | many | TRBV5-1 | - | CASSLEGSPGFEQYF | TGCGCCAGCAGCCTGGAGGGGAGTCCGGGCTTCGAGCAGTACTTC